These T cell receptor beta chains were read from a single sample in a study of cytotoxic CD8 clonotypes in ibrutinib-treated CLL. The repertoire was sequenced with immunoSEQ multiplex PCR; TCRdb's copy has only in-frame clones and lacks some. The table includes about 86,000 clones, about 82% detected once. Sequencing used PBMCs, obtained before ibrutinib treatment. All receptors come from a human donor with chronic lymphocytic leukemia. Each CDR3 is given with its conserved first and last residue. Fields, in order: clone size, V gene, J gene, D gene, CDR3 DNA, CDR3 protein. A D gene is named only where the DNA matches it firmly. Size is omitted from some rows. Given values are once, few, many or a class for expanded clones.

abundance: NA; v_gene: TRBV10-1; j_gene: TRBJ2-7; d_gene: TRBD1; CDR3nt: TGCGCCAGCAGTGATGTTGTTCCGGCGACAGGGGTTTCCTACGAGCAGTACTTC; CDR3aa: CASSDVVPATGVSYEQYF
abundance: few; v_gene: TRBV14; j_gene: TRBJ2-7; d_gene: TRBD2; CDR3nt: TGTGCCAGCAGCCAAGAGAACCGACTAGCGGGAGTCGCCGAGCAGTACTTC; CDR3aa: CASSQENRLAGVAEQYF
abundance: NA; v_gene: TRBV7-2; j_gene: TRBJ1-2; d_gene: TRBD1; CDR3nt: TGTGCCAGCAGCTTGCAGGGGGACTTC; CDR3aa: CASSLQGDF
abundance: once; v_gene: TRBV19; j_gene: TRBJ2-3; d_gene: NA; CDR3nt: TGTGCCAGTAGTTTCTCCCTATTCACAGATACGCAGTATTTT; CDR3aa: CASSFSLFTDTQYF
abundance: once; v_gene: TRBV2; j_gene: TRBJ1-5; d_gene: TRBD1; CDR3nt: TGTGCCAGCAGCCGGGACAGGGGAGCACGCAATCAGCCCCAGCATTTT; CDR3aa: CASSRDRGARNQPQHF
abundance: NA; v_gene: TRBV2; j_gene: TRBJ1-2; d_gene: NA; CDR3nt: TGTGCCAGCAGTATACAGGGAAATCCCGGTGGCTACACCTTC; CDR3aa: CASSIQGNPGGYTF
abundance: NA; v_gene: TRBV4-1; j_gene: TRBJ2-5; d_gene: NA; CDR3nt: TGCGCCAGCAGCCAAGATTGGCCCCAGCAAGAGACCCAGTACTTC; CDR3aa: CASSQDWPQQETQYF
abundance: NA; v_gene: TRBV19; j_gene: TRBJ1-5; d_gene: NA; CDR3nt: TGTGCCAGTACCCGGGGGGGTCAGCCCCAGCATTTT; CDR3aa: CASTRGGQPQHF
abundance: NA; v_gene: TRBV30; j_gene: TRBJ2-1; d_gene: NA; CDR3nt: TGTGCCTGGAGTGGGCAGGGCATCCATGAGCAGTTCTTC; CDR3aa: CAWSGQGIHEQFF
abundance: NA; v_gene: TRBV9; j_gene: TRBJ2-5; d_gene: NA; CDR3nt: TGTGCCAGCAGCGTATCGACAGTCGGTGAGACCCAGTACTTC; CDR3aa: CASSVSTVGETQYF
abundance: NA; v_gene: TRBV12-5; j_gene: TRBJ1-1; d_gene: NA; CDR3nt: TGTGCTAGTGGTTTGGTAAATCGGGTGGGCAGCTACATGAACACTGAAGCTTTCTTT; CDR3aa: CASGLVNRVGSYMNTEAFF
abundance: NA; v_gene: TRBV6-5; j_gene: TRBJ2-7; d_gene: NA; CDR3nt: TGTGCCAGCAGTTACTCGAAATCCAACGAGCAGTACTTC; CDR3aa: CASSYSKSNEQYF
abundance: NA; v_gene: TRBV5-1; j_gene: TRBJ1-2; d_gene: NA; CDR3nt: TGCGCCAGCAGCGGCGACACATCGTCCAGGATTTTTAACTATGGCTACACCTTC; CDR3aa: CASSGDTSSRIFNYGYTF
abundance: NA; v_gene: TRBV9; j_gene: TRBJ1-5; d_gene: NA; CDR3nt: TGTGCCAGCAGCGTCACCTCTCGACAGCCCCAGCATTTT; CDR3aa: CASSVTSRQPQHF
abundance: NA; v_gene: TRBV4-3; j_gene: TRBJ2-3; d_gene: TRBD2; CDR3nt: TGCGCCAGCAGCCAGTCCCTTAGCGGGAGGCCTACAGATACGCAGTATTTT; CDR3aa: CASSQSLSGRPTDTQYF
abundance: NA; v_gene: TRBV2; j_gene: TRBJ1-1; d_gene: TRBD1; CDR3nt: TGTGCCAGCAGGCGGGACAGTGAAGCTTTCTTT; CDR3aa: CASRRDSEAFF
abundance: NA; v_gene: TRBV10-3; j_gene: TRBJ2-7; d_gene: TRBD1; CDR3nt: TGTGCCACACAGGGGGCTTCCCACGAGCAGTACTTC; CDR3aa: CATQGASHEQYF
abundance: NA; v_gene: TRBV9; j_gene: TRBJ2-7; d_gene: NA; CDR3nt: TGTGCCAGCAGCGTAGATGATGGAATCTCCTACGAGCAGTACTTC; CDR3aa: CASSVDDGISYEQYF
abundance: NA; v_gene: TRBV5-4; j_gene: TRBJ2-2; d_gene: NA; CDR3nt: TGTGCCAGCAGCTTAAGAAACAGAAACACCGGGGAGCTGTTTTTT; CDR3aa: CASSLRNRNTGELFF
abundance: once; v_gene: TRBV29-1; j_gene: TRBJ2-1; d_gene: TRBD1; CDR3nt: TGCAGCGTTGGAGACAGGGGGTCCAGTGAGCAGTTCTTC; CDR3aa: CSVGDRGSSEQFF
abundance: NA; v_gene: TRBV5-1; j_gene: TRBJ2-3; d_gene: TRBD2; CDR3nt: TGCGCCAGCAGCTTGGGGGGCGGGAGACCAGATACGCAGTATTTT; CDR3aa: CASSLGGGRPDTQYF
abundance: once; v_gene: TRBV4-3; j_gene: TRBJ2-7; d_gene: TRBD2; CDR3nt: TGCGCCAGCAGCCAAGATATCGCTAGCGGATACTACGAGCAGTACTTC; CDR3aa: CASSQDIASGYYEQYF
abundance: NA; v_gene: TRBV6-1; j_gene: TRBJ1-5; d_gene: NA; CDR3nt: TGTGCCAGCAGTGAGTTTCACGGGGTTGACCAGCCCCAGCATTTT; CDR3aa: CASSEFHGVDQPQHF
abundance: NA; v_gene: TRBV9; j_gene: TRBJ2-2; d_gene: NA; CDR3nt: TGTGCCAGCAGCGTAGCTACGGGGGGCGGGAACACCGGGGAGCTGTTTTTT; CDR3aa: CASSVATGGGNTGELFF
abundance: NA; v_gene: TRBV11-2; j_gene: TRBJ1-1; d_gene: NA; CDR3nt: TGTGCCAGCAGCTTAGATACGGACACTGAAGCTTTCTTT; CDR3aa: CASSLDTDTEAFF
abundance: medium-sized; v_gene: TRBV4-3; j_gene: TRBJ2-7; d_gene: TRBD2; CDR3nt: TGCGCCAGCAGCCAAGTCTTTGCGGGAGAGCCCTACGAGCAGTACTTC; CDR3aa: CASSQVFAGEPYEQYF
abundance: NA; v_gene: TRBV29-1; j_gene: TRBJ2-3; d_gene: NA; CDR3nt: TGCAGCGTTGAGGAGAACCCTAGCACAGATACGCAGTATTTT; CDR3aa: CSVEENPSTDTQYF
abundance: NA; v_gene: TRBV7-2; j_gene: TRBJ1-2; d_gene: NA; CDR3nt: TGTGCCAGCAGCTTACGGGTTTTCTATGGCTACACCTTC; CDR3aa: CASSLRVFYGYTF
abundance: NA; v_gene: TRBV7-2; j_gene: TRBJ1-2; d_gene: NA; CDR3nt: TGTGCCAGCAGCTTAATTTTGGACAACAGGGTCCCTTCCGGCGGCTACACCTTC; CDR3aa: CASSLILDNRVPSGGYTF
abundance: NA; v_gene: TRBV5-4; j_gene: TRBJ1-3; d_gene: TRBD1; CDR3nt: TGTGCCAGCAGCTTTCGGACAGGCACGGGAAACACCATATATTTT; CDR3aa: CASSFRTGTGNTIYF
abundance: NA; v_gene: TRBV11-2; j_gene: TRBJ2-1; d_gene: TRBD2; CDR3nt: TGTGCCAGCAGCTCAAGGACTAGCGGGAGGGCCTACTACAATGAGCAGTTCTTC; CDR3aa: CASSSRTSGRAYYNEQFF
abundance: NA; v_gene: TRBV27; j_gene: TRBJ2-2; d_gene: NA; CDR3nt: TGTGCCAGCAGTTCCGCATGGGACCCGACGAACACCGGGGAGCTGTTTTTT; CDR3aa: CASSSAWDPTNTGELFF
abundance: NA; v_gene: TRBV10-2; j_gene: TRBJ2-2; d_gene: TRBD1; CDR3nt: TGCGCCAGCAGAGACAGGGTGATTGCCGGGGAGCTGTTTTTT; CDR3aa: CASRDRVIAGELFF